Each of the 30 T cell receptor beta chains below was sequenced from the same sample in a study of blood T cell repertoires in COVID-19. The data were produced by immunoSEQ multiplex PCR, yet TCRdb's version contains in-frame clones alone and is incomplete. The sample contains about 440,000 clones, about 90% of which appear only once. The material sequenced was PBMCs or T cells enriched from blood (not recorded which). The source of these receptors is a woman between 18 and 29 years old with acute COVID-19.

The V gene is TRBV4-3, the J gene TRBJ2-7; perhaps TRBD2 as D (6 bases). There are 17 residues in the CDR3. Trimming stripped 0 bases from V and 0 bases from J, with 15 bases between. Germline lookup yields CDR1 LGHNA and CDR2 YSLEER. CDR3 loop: CASSQEYGRGFSYEQYF. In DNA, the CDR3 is TGCGCCAGCAGCCAAGAATATGGGCGGGGATTCTCCTACGAGCAGTACTTC.

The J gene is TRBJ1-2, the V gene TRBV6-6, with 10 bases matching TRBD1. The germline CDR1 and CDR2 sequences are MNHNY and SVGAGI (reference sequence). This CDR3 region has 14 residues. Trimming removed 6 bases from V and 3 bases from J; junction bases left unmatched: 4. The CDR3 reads CASSRGQGDYGYTF. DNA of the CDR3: TGTGCCAGCAGCCGTGGACAGGGGGACTATGGCTACACCTTC.

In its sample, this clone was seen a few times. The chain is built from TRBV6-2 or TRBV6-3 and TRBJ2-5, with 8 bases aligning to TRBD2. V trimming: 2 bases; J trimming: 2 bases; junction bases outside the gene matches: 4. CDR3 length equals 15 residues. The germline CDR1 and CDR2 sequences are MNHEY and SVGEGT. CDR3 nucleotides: TGTGCCAGCAGTTACGATAAGCGGGGGCAAGAGACCCAGTACTTC. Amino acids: CASSYDKRGQETQYF.

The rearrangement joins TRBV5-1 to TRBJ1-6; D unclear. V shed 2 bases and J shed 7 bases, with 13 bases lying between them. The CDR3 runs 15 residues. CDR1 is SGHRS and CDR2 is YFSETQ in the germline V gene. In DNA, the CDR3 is TGCGCCAGCAGCTTTAAGGACTGGGGAAATTCACCCCTCCACTTT. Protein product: CASSFKDWGNSPLHF. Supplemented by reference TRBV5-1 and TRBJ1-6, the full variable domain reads KAGVTQTPRYLIKTRGQQVTLSCSPISGHRSVSWYQQTPGQGLQFLFEYFSETQRNKGNFPGRFSGRQFSNSRSEMNVSTLELGDSALYLCASSFKDWGNSPLHFGNGTRLTVT.

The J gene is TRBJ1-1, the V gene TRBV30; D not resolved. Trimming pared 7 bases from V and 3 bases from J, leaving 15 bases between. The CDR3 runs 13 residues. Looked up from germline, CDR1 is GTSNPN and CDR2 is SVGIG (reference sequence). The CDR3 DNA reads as TGTGCCTACTCGGCGGGTTCGGACACTGAAGCTTTCTTT. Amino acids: CAYSAGSDTEAFF.

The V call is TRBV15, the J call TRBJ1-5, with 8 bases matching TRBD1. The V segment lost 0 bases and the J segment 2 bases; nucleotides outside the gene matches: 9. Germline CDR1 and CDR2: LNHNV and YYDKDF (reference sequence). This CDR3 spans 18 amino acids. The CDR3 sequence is CATSRDPRQGTGNQPQHF. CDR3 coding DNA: TGTGCCACCAGCAGAGACCCTCGACAGGGGACCGGCAATCAGCCCCAGCATTTT.

This chain's CDR3 is CASTLMGQGSNTGELFF. CDR3 bases: TGCGCCAGCACGCTGATGGGACAGGGGTCGAACACCGGGGAGCTGTTTTTT. The genes are TRBV4-1 and TRBJ2-2; TRBD1 aligns across 10 bases. V lost 7 bases and J lost 0; bases outside the gene matches: 8. The CDR3 totals 17 residues. Germline V gene data show CDR1 as MGHRA and CDR2 as YSYEKL.

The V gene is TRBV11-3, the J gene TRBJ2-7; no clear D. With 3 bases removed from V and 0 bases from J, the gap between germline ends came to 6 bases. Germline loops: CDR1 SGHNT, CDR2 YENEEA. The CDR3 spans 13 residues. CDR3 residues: CASSFPGSYEQYF. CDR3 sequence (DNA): TGTGCCAGCAGCTTCCCGGGCTCCTACGAGCAGTACTTC.

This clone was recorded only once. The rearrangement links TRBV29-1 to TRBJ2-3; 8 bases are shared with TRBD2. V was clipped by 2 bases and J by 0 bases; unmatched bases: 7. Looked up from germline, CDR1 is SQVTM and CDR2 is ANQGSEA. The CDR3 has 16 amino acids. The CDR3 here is CSVELRLAGSTDTQYF. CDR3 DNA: TGCAGCGTTGAACTCCGGCTAGCGGGCAGCACAGATACGCAGTATTTT.

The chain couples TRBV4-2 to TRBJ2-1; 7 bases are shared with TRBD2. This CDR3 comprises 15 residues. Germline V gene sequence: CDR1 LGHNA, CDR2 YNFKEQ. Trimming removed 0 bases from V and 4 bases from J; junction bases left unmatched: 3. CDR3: CASSQEWGGYNEQFF. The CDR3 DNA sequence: TGTGCCAGCAGCCAAGAATGGGGGGGGTACAATGAGCAGTTCTTC.

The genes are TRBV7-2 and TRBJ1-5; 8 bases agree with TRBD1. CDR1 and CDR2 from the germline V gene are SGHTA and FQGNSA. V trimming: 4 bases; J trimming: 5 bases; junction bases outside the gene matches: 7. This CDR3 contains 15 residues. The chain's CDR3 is CASSWTQGAYQPQHF. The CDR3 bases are TGTGCCAGCAGCTGGACTCAGGGGGCGTATCAGCCCCAGCATTTT.

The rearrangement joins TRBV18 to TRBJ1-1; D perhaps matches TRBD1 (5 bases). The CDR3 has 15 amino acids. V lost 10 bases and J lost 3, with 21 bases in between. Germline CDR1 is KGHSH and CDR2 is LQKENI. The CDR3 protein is CATASKIQGHTEAFF. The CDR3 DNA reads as TGTGCCACCGCCAGCAAAATTCAGGGCCACACTGAAGCTTTCTTT.

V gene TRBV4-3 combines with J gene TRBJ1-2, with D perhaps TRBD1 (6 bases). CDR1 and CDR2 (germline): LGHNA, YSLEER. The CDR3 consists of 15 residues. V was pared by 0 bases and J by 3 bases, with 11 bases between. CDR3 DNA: TGCGCCAGCAGCCAAGAGAAGCAGGGGTACTATGGCTACACCTTC. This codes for CASSQEKQGYYGYTF.

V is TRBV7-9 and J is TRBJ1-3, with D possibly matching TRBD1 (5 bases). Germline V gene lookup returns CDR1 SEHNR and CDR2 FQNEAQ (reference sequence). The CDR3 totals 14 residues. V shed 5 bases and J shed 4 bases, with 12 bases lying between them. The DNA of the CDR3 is TGTGCCAGCAGCCCCTCGGGGGAAGGAAACACCATATATTTT. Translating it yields CASSPSGEGNTIYF.

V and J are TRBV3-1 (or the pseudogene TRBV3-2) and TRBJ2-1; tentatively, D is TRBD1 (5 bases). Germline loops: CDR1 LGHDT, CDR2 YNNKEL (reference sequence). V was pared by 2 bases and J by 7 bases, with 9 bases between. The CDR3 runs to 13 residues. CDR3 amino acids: CASSQQGSNEQFF. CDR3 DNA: TGTGCCAGCAGCCAACAGGGATCGAATGAGCAGTTCTTC.

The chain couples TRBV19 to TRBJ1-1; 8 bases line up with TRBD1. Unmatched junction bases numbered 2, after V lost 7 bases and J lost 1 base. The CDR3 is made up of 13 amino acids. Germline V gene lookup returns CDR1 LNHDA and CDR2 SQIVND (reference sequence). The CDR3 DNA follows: TGTGCCAGTACGGACAGGGCGAACACTGAAGCTTTCTTT. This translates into CASTDRANTEAFF.

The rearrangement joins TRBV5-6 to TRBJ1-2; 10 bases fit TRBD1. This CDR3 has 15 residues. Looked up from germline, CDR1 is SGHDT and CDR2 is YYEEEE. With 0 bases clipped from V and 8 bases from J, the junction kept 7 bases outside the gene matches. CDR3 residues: CASSLAADRGLGYTF. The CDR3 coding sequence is TGTGCCAGCAGCTTGGCTGCTGACAGGGGGCTCGGCTACACCTTC.

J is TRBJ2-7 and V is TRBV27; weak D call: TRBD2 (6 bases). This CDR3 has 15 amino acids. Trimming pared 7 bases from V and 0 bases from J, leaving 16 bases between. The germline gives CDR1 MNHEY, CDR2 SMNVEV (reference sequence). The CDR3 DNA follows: TGTGCCAGCACTTTCGTCGGGGGAAGCTCCTACGAGCAGTACTTC. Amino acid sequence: CASTFVGGSSYEQYF.

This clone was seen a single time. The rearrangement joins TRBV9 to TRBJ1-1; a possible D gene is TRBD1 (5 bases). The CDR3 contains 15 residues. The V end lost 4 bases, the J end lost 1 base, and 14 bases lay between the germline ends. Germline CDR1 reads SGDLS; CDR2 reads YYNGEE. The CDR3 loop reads CASSKMTVTNTEAFF. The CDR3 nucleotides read TGTGCCAGCAGCAAAATGACAGTCACGAACACTGAAGCTTTCTTT.

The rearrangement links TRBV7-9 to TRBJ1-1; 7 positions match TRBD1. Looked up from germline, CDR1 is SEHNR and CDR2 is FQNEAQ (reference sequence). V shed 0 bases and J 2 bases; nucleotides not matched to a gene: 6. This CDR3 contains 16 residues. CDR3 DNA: TGTGCCAGCAGCTTAGCGGATGCAGGGGGAAACACTGAAGCTTTCTTT. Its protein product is CASSLADAGGNTEAFF.

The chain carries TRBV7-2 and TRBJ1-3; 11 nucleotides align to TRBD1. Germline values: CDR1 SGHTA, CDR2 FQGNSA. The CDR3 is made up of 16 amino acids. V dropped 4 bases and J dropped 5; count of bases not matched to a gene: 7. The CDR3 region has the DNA TGTGCCAGCAGCTCACTACGGACAGGGGGCAGAAACACCATATATTTT. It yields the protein CASSSLRTGGRNTIYF.

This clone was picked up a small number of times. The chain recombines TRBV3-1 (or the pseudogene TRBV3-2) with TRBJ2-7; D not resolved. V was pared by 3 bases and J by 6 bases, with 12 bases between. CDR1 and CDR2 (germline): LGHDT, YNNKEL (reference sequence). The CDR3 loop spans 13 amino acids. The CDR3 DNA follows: TGTGCCAGCAGCCAGAGGAGTGTAGCCGAGCAGTACTTC. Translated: CASSQRSVAEQYF.

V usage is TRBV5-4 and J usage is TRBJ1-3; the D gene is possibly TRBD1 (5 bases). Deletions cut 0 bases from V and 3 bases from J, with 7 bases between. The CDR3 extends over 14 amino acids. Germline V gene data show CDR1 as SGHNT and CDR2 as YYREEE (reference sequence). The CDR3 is CASSLGGGGNTIYF. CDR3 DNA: TGTGCCAGCAGCTTGGGGGGGGGTGGAAACACCATATATTTT.

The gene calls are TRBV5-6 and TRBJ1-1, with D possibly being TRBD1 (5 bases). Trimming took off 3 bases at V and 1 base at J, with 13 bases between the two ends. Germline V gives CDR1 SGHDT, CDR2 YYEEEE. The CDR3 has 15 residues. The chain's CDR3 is CASSYDPGQNTEAFF. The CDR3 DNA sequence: TGTGCCAGCAGCTACGACCCCGGACAGAACACTGAAGCTTTCTTT. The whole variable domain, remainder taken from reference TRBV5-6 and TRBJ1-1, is DAGVTQSPTHLIKTRGQQVTLRCSPKSGHDTVSWYQQALGQGPQFIFQYYEEEERQRGNFPDRFSGHQFPNYSSELNVNALLLGDSALYLCASSYDPGQNTEAFFGQGTRLTVV.

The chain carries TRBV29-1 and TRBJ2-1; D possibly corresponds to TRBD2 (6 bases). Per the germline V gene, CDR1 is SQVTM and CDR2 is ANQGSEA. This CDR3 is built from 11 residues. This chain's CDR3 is CTTSQTDEQFF. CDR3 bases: TGCACGACTAGTCAGACCGATGAGCAGTTCTTC.

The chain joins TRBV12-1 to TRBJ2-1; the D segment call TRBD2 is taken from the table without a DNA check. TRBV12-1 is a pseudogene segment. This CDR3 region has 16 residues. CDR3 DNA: TGTGCCAGCAGCCACCGACTAGCGGGAAAAGTTAATGAGCAGTTCTTC. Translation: CASSHRLAGKVNEQFF.

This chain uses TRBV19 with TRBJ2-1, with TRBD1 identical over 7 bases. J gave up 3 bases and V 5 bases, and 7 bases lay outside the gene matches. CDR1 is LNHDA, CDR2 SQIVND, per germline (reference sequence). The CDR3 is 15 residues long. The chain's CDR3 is CASSDRVRHYNEQFF. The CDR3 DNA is TGTGCCAGTAGTGACAGGGTCCGGCACTACAATGAGCAGTTCTTC.

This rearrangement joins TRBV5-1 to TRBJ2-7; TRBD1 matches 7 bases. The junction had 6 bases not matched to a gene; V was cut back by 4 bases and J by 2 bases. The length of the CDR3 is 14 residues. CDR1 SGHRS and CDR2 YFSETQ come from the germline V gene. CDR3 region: CASSTGTDPYEQYF. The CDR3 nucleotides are TGCGCCAGCAGCACCGGGACAGACCCCTACGAGCAGTACTTC. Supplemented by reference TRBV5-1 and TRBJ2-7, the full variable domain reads KAGVTQTPRYLIKTRGQQVTLSCSPISGHRSVSWYQQTPGQGLQFLFEYFSETQRNKGNFPGRFSGRQFSNSRSEMNVSTLELGDSALYLCASSTGTDPYEQYFGPGTRLTVT.

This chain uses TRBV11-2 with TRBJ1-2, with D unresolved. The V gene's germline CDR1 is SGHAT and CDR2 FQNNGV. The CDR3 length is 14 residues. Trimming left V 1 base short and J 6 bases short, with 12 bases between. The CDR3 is CASSLVSLRDGYTF. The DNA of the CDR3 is TGTGCCAGCAGCTTAGTATCTTTGCGGGATGGCTACACCTTC.

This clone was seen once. The CDR3 sequence: CASRITGGINEKLFF. For the CDR3, the DNA is TGTGCCAGTAGAATCACAGGGGGAATCAATGAAAAACTGTTTTTT. The chain has TRBV19 and TRBJ1-4; 8 bases line up with TRBD1. Germline V gene data show CDR1 as LNHDA and CDR2 as SQIVND (reference sequence). CDR3 length: 15 residues. V shed 6 bases and J 5 bases; nucleotides not matched to a gene: 8.